This T cell receptor (beta chain) appears in the sequencing data of a study of cytomegalovirus exposure and HLA in healthy donors. Points from the study as a whole: Despite most TCR sequences being rare, some public TCRs occurred in many donors.

In regard to this clone: The antigen is not known.

It was with 60 Vbeta and 13 Jbeta primers that the PCR ran. Original processing notes: There were around 80 million unique TCR beta chains by a later count, and some 10 million of them were shared. The data were produced by immunoSEQ multiplex PCR, yet TCRdb's version contains in-frame clones alone and is incomplete. V, J and clone size were drawn from that table, and D and trimming were deduced from the DNA. The sample comprises approximately 150,000 clones, about two thirds of which are singletons, and 4% to 5.5% rests with the top ten. The sequence derives from a woman aged 18-29 years in good health and CMV-seropositive. Input material: PBMCs.

The CDR3 DNA is TGTGCCATCAGGGACAGCCAGGATGAAGCTTTCTTT. Encoded protein: CAIRDSQDEAFF. This chain uses TRBV10-3 with TRBJ1-1, with D possibly TRBD1 on 6 matching bases. The CDR3 loop spans 12 amino acids. V shed 6 bases and J shed 7 bases, with 12 bases lying between them. Germline assignment: CDR1 ENHRY and CDR2 SYGVKD.